Listed below are T cell receptor beta chains from one sample, sequenced in a study of cytomegalovirus exposure and HLA in healthy donors. TCRdb keeps only in-frame clones here, not all; method: immunoSEQ multiplex PCR. The sample shows 150,000 or so clones, 81% of them seen only once. Sequenced input: PBMCs. The receptors were gathered from a man in his fifties or sixties in good health and CMV-seropositive. Each CDR3 is given with its conserved first and last residue. Each record gives: CDR3 protein, CDR3 DNA, V gene, D gene, J gene, clone size. The D gene is left open where the match is weak. Where a row states a size, it is once, few, many or the class of an expanded clone; other rows omit it.

CDR3aa: CSVYGPTGGTYEQYF; CDR3nt: TGCAGCGTTTACGGTCCGACAGGGGGGACCTACGAGCAGTACTTC; v_gene: TRBV29-1; d_gene: TRBD1; j_gene: TRBJ2-7; abundance: -
CDR3aa: CASSLIGTGEDTF; CDR3nt: TGTGCCAGCAGCTTGATCGGGACAGGGGAGGATACCTTC; v_gene: TRBV5-4; d_gene: TRBD1; j_gene: TRBJ1-2; abundance: few
CDR3aa: CASSPMNTGELFF; CDR3nt: TGTGCCAGCAGCCCCATGAACACCGGGGAGCTGTTTTTT; v_gene: TRBV14; d_gene: -; j_gene: TRBJ2-2; abundance: -
CDR3aa: CASSPRPGDTNEAFF; CDR3nt: TGTGCCAGCTCACCAAGGCCAGGGGACACTAATGAAGCTTTCTTT; v_gene: TRBV18; d_gene: -; j_gene: TRBJ1-1; abundance: -
CDR3aa: CASSLARGYTEAFF; CDR3nt: TGCGCCAGCAGCTTGGCCAGGGGTTACACTGAAGCTTTCTTT; v_gene: TRBV5-1; d_gene: -; j_gene: TRBJ1-1; abundance: -
CDR3aa: CASSPGLSGNTIYF; CDR3nt: TGCGCCAGCAGCCCAGGGCTCTCTGGAAACACCATATATTTT; v_gene: TRBV5-1; d_gene: -; j_gene: TRBJ1-3; abundance: -
CDR3aa: CASSASWEGRVDYGYTF; CDR3nt: TGTGCCAGCAGTGCCAGTTGGGAGGGAAGAGTTGACTATGGCTACACCTTC; v_gene: TRBV27; d_gene: -; j_gene: TRBJ1-2; abundance: few
CDR3aa: CASTLGTHYNEQFF; CDR3nt: TGTGCCAGCACCTTGGGGACACACTACAATGAGCAGTTCTTC; v_gene: TRBV28; d_gene: -; j_gene: TRBJ2-1; abundance: -
CDR3aa: CASSSGIRGQPQHF; CDR3nt: TGTGCCAGCAGTTCCGGGATCAGGGGCCAGCCCCAGCATTTT; v_gene: TRBV6-1; d_gene: -; j_gene: TRBJ1-5; abundance: -
CDR3aa: CASSSGVGYTF; CDR3nt: TGTGCCAGCAGCTCAGGGGTTGGCTACACCTTC; v_gene: TRBV7-3; d_gene: -; j_gene: TRBJ1-2; abundance: -
CDR3aa: CASSAEGGFGYGYTF; CDR3nt: TGTGCCAGCAGCGCCGAAGGGGGTTTTGGCTATGGCTACACCTTC; v_gene: TRBV5-8; d_gene: -; j_gene: TRBJ1-2; abundance: once
CDR3aa: CASSVGGGSTGELFF; CDR3nt: TGTGCCAGCAGCGTAGGAGGGGGAAGCACCGGGGAGCTGTTTTTT; v_gene: TRBV9; d_gene: -; j_gene: TRBJ2-2; abundance: -
CDR3aa: CAISSSGGSSYEQYF; CDR3nt: TGTGCCATCAGTTCTAGCGGGGGTAGCTCCTACGAGCAGTACTTC; v_gene: TRBV10-3; d_gene: TRBD2; j_gene: TRBJ2-7; abundance: -
CDR3aa: CASSRTEGNTEAFF; CDR3nt: TGCGCCAGCAGCAGGACAGAGGGGAACACTGAAGCTTTCTTT; v_gene: TRBV5-1; d_gene: -; j_gene: TRBJ1-1; abundance: -
CDR3aa: CASSSGQSLNTEAFF; CDR3nt: TGTGCCAGCAGCTCGGGACAGTCACTGAACACTGAAGCTTTCTTT; v_gene: TRBV7-9; d_gene: TRBD1; j_gene: TRBJ1-1; abundance: -
CDR3aa: CASGLVYNSPLHF; CDR3nt: TGTGCCAGCGGACTGGTTTATAATTCACCCCTCCACTTT; v_gene: TRBV28; d_gene: -; j_gene: TRBJ1-6; abundance: -
CDR3aa: CASTPRGGGTHGYTF; CDR3nt: TGCGCCAGCACCCCTCGGGGCGGAGGGACCCATGGCTACACCTTC; v_gene: TRBV5-1; d_gene: -; j_gene: TRBJ1-2; abundance: -
CDR3aa: CASSLRTVEKLFF; CDR3nt: TGTGCCAGCAGTTTACGCACAGTGGAAAAACTGTTTTTT; v_gene: TRBV27; d_gene: -; j_gene: TRBJ1-4; abundance: -
CDR3aa: CASSFDEGARMFF; CDR3nt: TGTGCCAGCAGCTTTGATGAGGGGGCGCGTATGTTCTTC; v_gene: TRBV5-4; d_gene: TRBD1; j_gene: TRBJ2-1; abundance: few
CDR3aa: CASRRPGTGSNEQFF; CDR3nt: TGTGCCAGCAGGAGACCCGGGACAGGGTCCAATGAGCAGTTCTTC; v_gene: TRBV6-1; d_gene: TRBD1; j_gene: TRBJ2-1; abundance: -
CDR3aa: CASITVLGVAYEQYF; CDR3nt: TGTGCCAGCATCACGGTCCTAGGGGTTGCCTACGAGCAGTACTTC; v_gene: TRBV2; d_gene: -; j_gene: TRBJ2-7; abundance: -